This T cell receptor beta chain emerged from a study of cytomegalovirus exposure and HLA in healthy donors. On the study more broadly: Among about 400 genotyped donors, around 82% fell in the Caucasian-associated ancestry cluster. Broader study findings: Accurate HLA-A and HLA-B prediction from TCR beta sequences was reported for most subjects. HLA alleles were associated with roughly 17,000 TCR beta sequences in a later analysis at 0.05 false discovery rate. In vitro experiments confirmed that a few CMV-associated chains were specific for CMV antigens.

The PCR made use of 60 Vbeta and 13 Jbeta primers. The method was immunoSEQ multiplex PCR; TCRdb's version includes in-frame clones alone and lacks a portion of them. The repertoire holds approximately 130,000 clones, with around nine tenths as singletons. V was pared by 4 bases and J by 4 bases, with 17 bases between. The V gene's germline CDR1 is SGHRS and CDR2 YFSETQ. This CDR3 has 16 residues. A note on this clone: Antigen: not known.

Sequenced material: PBMCs. The chain recombines TRBV5-1 with TRBJ2-2; D is possibly TRBD2 (6 bases). This receptor was identified in a woman in her 30s in good health and CMV-seronegative. The CDR3 sequence: CASSGRPLGGTGELFF. The DNA for the CDR3 is TGCGCCAGCAGCGGGAGACCCCTGGGGGGCACCGGGGAGCTGTTTTTT.